A selection of T cell receptor beta chains follows, all from one sample in a study of blood T cell repertoires in COVID-19. This table comes from immunoSEQ multiplex PCR, and its TCRdb copy is limited to in-frame clones, with some not included. Of 350,000 to 450,000 clones in the sample, around 89% were seen once. The sequencing sample was made of PBMCs or T cells enriched from blood (not recorded which). All receptors derive from a man under 40 who had recovered from COVID-19. Each CDR3 is given with its conserved first and last residue. The D gene is left open where the match is weak. Clone size is shown for a subset of rows, as once, few, many or a class of expanded clone.

d_call: .
v_call: TRBV19
j_call: TRBJ2-1
clone_size: .
cdr3_aa: CASTGDSAYNEQFF
cdr3_nt: TGTGCCAGTACTGGGGACTCAGCCTACAATGAGCAGTTCTTC

d_call: TRBD2
v_call: TRBV7-2
j_call: TRBJ2-3
clone_size: .
cdr3_aa: CASSLVRASGRAGVDTQYF
cdr3_nt: TGTGCCAGCAGCTTAGTTCGGGCTAGCGGGAGGGCCGGTGTGGATACGCAGTATTTT

d_call: .
v_call: TRBV10-3
j_call: TRBJ1-1
clone_size: .
cdr3_aa: CAISEGAPLNTEAFF
cdr3_nt: TGTGCCATCAGTGAGGGGGCCCCCTTGAACACTGAAGCTTTCTTT

d_call: TRBD1
v_call: TRBV5-1
j_call: TRBJ2-2
clone_size: .
cdr3_aa: CASSPNGQGNTGELFF
cdr3_nt: TGCGCCAGCAGCCCGAACGGACAGGGAAACACCGGGGAGCTGTTTTTT

d_call: .
v_call: TRBV18
j_call: TRBJ1-3
clone_size: .
cdr3_aa: CASSPARTLVDTIYF
cdr3_nt: TGTGCCAGCTCACCGGCCCGGACTTTGGTTGACACCATATATTTT

d_call: .
v_call: TRBV3-1/TRBV3-2
j_call: TRBJ2-3
clone_size: .
cdr3_aa: CASGEGNTDTQYF
cdr3_nt: TGTGCCAGCGGAGAGGGTAACACAGATACGCAGTATTTT

d_call: .
v_call: TRBV10-3
j_call: TRBJ2-7
clone_size: .
cdr3_aa: CAISVGPAGYEQYF
cdr3_nt: TGTGCCATCAGTGTGGGACCCGCGGGGTACGAGCAGTACTTC

d_call: .
v_call: TRBV5-8
j_call: TRBJ2-1
clone_size: .
cdr3_aa: CASSVGRTLPSYNEQFF
cdr3_nt: TGTGCCAGCAGCGTGGGGCGGACTCTCCCATCCTACAATGAGCAGTTCTTC

d_call: TRBD2
v_call: TRBV28
j_call: TRBJ2-1
clone_size: .
cdr3_aa: CASSSTHLLAGGNEQFF
cdr3_nt: TGTGCCAGCAGTTCCACCCACCTACTAGCGGGAGGCAATGAGCAGTTCTTC

d_call: TRBD1
v_call: TRBV7-2
j_call: TRBJ1-3
clone_size: .
cdr3_aa: CASSSQLTGVGNTIYF
cdr3_nt: TGTGCCAGCAGTTCACAACTAACAGGGGTCGGAAACACCATATATTTT

d_call: .
v_call: TRBV3-1/TRBV3-2
j_call: TRBJ2-6
clone_size: .
cdr3_aa: CASSHPSAGLSANVLTF
cdr3_nt: TGTGCCAGCAGCCACCCATCCGCGGGGTTATCGGCCAACGTCCTGACTTTC

d_call: .
v_call: TRBV10-3
j_call: TRBJ1-6
clone_size: .
cdr3_aa: CAISELGAGTNSPLHF
cdr3_nt: TGTGCCATCAGTGAGTTGGGCGCGGGTACGAATTCACCCCTCCACTTT

d_call: .
v_call: TRBV27
j_call: TRBJ1-1
clone_size: once
cdr3_aa: CASSDRPNTEAFF
cdr3_nt: TGTGCCAGCAGCGACAGACCGAACACTGAAGCTTTCTTT

d_call: .
v_call: TRBV9
j_call: TRBJ2-3
clone_size: once
cdr3_aa: CASSVGAPDTQYF
cdr3_nt: TGTGCCAGCAGCGTAGGAGCTCCAGATACGCAGTATTTT

d_call: TRBD2
v_call: TRBV4-1
j_call: TRBJ2-7
clone_size: few
cdr3_aa: CASSLVAGNYEQYF
cdr3_nt: TGCGCCAGCAGCCTTGTAGCGGGGAACTACGAGCAGTACTTC

d_call: .
v_call: TRBV14
j_call: TRBJ1-2
clone_size: .
cdr3_aa: CASSQDITGYGYTF
cdr3_nt: TGTGCCAGCAGCCAGGACATAACGGGCTATGGCTACACCTTC

d_call: .
v_call: TRBV7-9
j_call: TRBJ2-7
clone_size: once
cdr3_aa: CASSYTHEQYF
cdr3_nt: TGTGCCAGCAGTTACACCCACGAGCAGTACTTC

d_call: TRBD1
v_call: TRBV28
j_call: TRBJ2-5
clone_size: .
cdr3_aa: CASSLLGQGGQETQYF
cdr3_nt: TGTGCCAGCAGTTTATTGGGACAGGGGGGTCAAGAGACCCAGTACTTC

d_call: TRBD1
v_call: TRBV7-2
j_call: TRBJ2-5
clone_size: few
cdr3_aa: CASSQGGYQETQYF
cdr3_nt: TGTGCCAGCAGTCAAGGGGGCTACCAAGAGACCCAGTACTTC

d_call: TRBD1
v_call: TRBV18
j_call: TRBJ2-7
clone_size: .
cdr3_aa: CASSEQGAGYEQYF
cdr3_nt: TGTGCCAGCTCTGAACAGGGGGCGGGCTACGAGCAGTACTTC

d_call: .
v_call: TRBV6-1
j_call: TRBJ1-2
clone_size: .
cdr3_aa: CASSATPGLWKVGYTF
cdr3_nt: TGTGCCAGCAGTGCCACCCCAGGGTTATGGAAGGTTGGCTACACCTTC

d_call: .
v_call: TRBV2
j_call: TRBJ1-6
clone_size: .
cdr3_aa: CASRAQETPNSPLHF
cdr3_nt: TGTGCCAGCAGGGCTCAGGAAACCCCTAATTCACCCCTCCACTTT

d_call: TRBD1
v_call: TRBV3-1/TRBV3-2
j_call: TRBJ2-5
clone_size: .
cdr3_aa: CASSLQGAGETQYF
cdr3_nt: TGTGCCAGCAGCCTTCAGGGGGCTGGAGAGACCCAGTACTTC

d_call: .
v_call: TRBV28
j_call: TRBJ2-1
clone_size: .
cdr3_aa: CASNAWAYNEQFF
cdr3_nt: TGTGCCAGCAACGCTTGGGCTTACAATGAGCAGTTCTTC

d_call: .
v_call: TRBV10-3
j_call: TRBJ2-7
clone_size: .
cdr3_aa: CAISEEQAGEQYF
cdr3_nt: TGTGCCATCAGTGAGGAGCAGGCGGGAGAGCAGTACTTC

d_call: .
v_call: TRBV24-1
j_call: TRBJ1-2
clone_size: .
cdr3_aa: CATSDSQGLLYGYTF
cdr3_nt: TGTGCCACCAGTGATTCCCAGGGCCTTCTCTATGGCTACACCTTC

d_call: .
v_call: TRBV2
j_call: TRBJ1-5
clone_size: .
cdr3_aa: CASSESGARQPQHF
cdr3_nt: TGTGCCAGCAGTGAATCAGGGGCGCGGCAGCCCCAGCATTTT

d_call: TRBD2
v_call: TRBV7-3
j_call: TRBJ2-2
clone_size: few
cdr3_aa: CASSLKGGGAGGPSGELFF
cdr3_nt: TGTGCCAGCAGCTTAAAAGGGGGCGGAGCGGGAGGGCCATCCGGGGAGCTGTTTTTT

d_call: TRBD1
v_call: TRBV5-1
j_call: TRBJ2-2
clone_size: .
cdr3_aa: CASSFNGQGAPGELFF
cdr3_nt: TGCGCCAGCAGCTTTAATGGGCAGGGGGCACCCGGGGAGCTGTTTTTT

d_call: TRBD2
v_call: TRBV18
j_call: TRBJ2-2
clone_size: .
cdr3_aa: CASSPLGLAGNTGELFF
cdr3_nt: TGTGCCAGCTCACCACTGGGACTAGCGGGGAACACCGGGGAGCTGTTTTTT

d_call: .
v_call: TRBV30
j_call: TRBJ2-3
clone_size: .
cdr3_aa: CAWSVKRDNTDTQYF
cdr3_nt: TGTGCCTGGAGTGTAAAGCGGGACAACACAGATACGCAGTATTTT

d_call: .
v_call: TRBV12-3/TRBV12-4
j_call: TRBJ1-2
clone_size: .
cdr3_aa: CASSFRGFGYTF
cdr3_nt: TGTGCCAGCAGTTTCCGAGGGTTTGGCTACACCTTC

d_call: .
v_call: TRBV6-6
j_call: TRBJ1-5
clone_size: .
cdr3_aa: CATGQNQPQHF
cdr3_nt: TGTGCCACCGGACAGAATCAGCCCCAGCATTTT

d_call: TRBD1
v_call: TRBV29-1
j_call: TRBJ2-3
clone_size: .
cdr3_aa: CSAPGQSTDTQYF
cdr3_nt: TGCAGCGCGCCGGGACAGTCCACAGATACGCAGTATTTT

d_call: .
v_call: TRBV3-1/TRBV3-2
j_call: TRBJ2-6
clone_size: .
cdr3_aa: CASSPDSSGANVLTF
cdr3_nt: TGTGCCAGCAGCCCCGACAGCTCTGGGGCCAACGTCCTGACTTTC

d_call: .
v_call: TRBV24-1
j_call: TRBJ2-1
clone_size: .
cdr3_aa: CATSEDSLSSYNEQFF
cdr3_nt: TGTGCCACCAGTGAGGACAGCCTGAGCTCCTACAATGAGCAGTTCTTC

d_call: TRBD1
v_call: TRBV19
j_call: TRBJ1-2
clone_size: .
cdr3_aa: CASRHHGTGGGYTF
cdr3_nt: TGTGCCAGTAGGCACCATGGGACAGGGGGTGGCTACACCTTC

d_call: TRBD1
v_call: TRBV28
j_call: TRBJ1-5
clone_size: few
cdr3_aa: CASSLGQGYRQPQHF
cdr3_nt: TGTGCCAGCAGCCTAGGACAGGGGTATCGTCAGCCCCAGCATTTT

d_call: .
v_call: TRBV2
j_call: TRBJ1-1
clone_size: .
cdr3_aa: CASTGGGREAFF
cdr3_nt: TGTGCCAGCACCGGGGGGGGGCGCGAAGCTTTCTTT

d_call: .
v_call: TRBV19
j_call: TRBJ2-3
clone_size: .
cdr3_aa: CASSARAQGSTDTQYF
cdr3_nt: TGTGCCAGTAGTGCCAGAGCCCAGGGCAGCACAGATACGCAGTATTTT

d_call: TRBD2
v_call: TRBV9
j_call: TRBJ2-3
clone_size: .
cdr3_aa: CASSVSGRASDTQYF
cdr3_nt: TGTGCCAGCAGCGTATCCGGGAGGGCCTCAGATACGCAGTATTTT

d_call: .
v_call: TRBV5-1
j_call: TRBJ2-1
clone_size: .
cdr3_aa: CASSFLFETRSPNEQFF
cdr3_nt: TGCGCCAGCAGCTTCTTATTCGAGACTAGGAGCCCCAATGAGCAGTTCTTC

d_call: .
v_call: TRBV9
j_call: TRBJ1-1
clone_size: few
cdr3_aa: CASSEHRAATEAFF
cdr3_nt: TGTGCCAGCAGCGAGCACAGGGCGGCCACTGAAGCTTTCTTT

d_call: TRBD2
v_call: TRBV5-5
j_call: TRBJ2-4
clone_size: .
cdr3_aa: CASSLLSSGPLAKNIQYF
cdr3_nt: TGTGCCAGCAGCTTGTTGTCTAGCGGACCTCTAGCCAAAAACATTCAGTACTTC

d_call: .
v_call: TRBV10-3
j_call: TRBJ2-3
clone_size: .
cdr3_aa: CASSRQSTDTQYF
cdr3_nt: TGTGCCAGCAGTCGACAAAGCACAGATACGCAGTATTTT

d_call: .
v_call: TRBV12-3/TRBV12-4
j_call: TRBJ2-5
clone_size: .
cdr3_aa: CASLGGPVGTQYF
cdr3_nt: TGTGCCAGCTTAGGGGGTCCTGTAGGGACCCAGTACTTC

d_call: TRBD1
v_call: TRBV15
j_call: TRBJ1-3
clone_size: .
cdr3_aa: CATKGTGLSSGNTIYF
cdr3_nt: TGTGCCACCAAAGGGACAGGTCTCTCCTCTGGAAACACCATATATTTT

d_call: .
v_call: TRBV10-1
j_call: TRBJ2-3
clone_size: few
cdr3_aa: CASSGGDTQYF
cdr3_nt: TGCGCCAGCAGTGGCGGAGATACGCAGTATTTT

d_call: .
v_call: TRBV5-1
j_call: TRBJ1-4
clone_size: .
cdr3_aa: CASSAAGREREKLFF
cdr3_nt: TGCGCCAGCAGCGCCGCGGGCCGCGAGAGGGAAAAACTGTTTTTT

d_call: .
v_call: TRBV10-3
j_call: TRBJ1-1
clone_size: .
cdr3_aa: CAISARENTEAFF
cdr3_nt: TGTGCCATCAGTGCGAGGGAGAACACTGAAGCTTTCTTT

d_call: TRBD2
v_call: TRBV10-1
j_call: TRBJ2-2
clone_size: .
cdr3_aa: CASSDGTSGTPRSGELFF
cdr3_nt: TGCGCCAGCAGTGATGGGACTAGCGGAACCCCACGAAGCGGGGAGCTGTTTTTT

d_call: .
v_call: TRBV5-1
j_call: TRBJ2-2
clone_size: .
cdr3_aa: CASRKVYRANTGELFF
cdr3_nt: TGCGCCAGCAGGAAAGTGTACCGAGCGAACACCGGGGAGCTGTTTTTT